One and the same sample provided the 29 T cell receptor beta chains below, sequenced in a study of CD8+ T cells in alopecia areata. Once RNA had been extracted, it was reverse transcribed into cDNA to act as the sequencing template. The method was immunoSEQ multiplex PCR; TCRdb's version includes in-frame clones alone and lacks a portion of them. The sample gives under 300,000 clones, 67% of which show up once; more than 0.95% is in the top ten. This material consisted of CD4+ T cells sorted from blood, taken at week 0. The source of these receptors is a human donor with alopecia areata.

The chain employs TRBV30 and TRBJ2-7, with D unresolved. The V end was cut by 7 bases, the J end by 3 bases, with 16 bases between. The CDR3 has 13 amino acids. Germline CDR1 and CDR2: GTSNPN and SVGIG (reference sequence). The CDR3 sequence: CASNPPGRYEQYF. The CDR3 nucleotides read TGTGCCTCCAACCCGCCGGGCCGCTACGAGCAGTACTTC.

The J gene is TRBJ2-1, the V gene TRBV6-5; D uncertain. Germline V lookup: CDR1 MNHEY, CDR2 SVGAGI. V lost 6 bases and J 10 bases, leaving 13 bases between the germline ends. The CDR3 covers 12 residues. The CDR3 is CASSRERREQFF. The CDR3 nucleotides are TGTGCCAGCAGCCGAGAGCGTCGGGAGCAGTTCTTC.

The rearrangement joins TRBV10-3 to TRBJ1-2, with a possible D match to TRBD1 (6 bases). V was pared by 5 bases and J by 3 bases, with 13 bases between. The CDR3 has 14 residues. Germline loops: CDR1 ENHRY, CDR2 SYGVKD. CDR3 region: CAISPPGADYGYTF. DNA for the CDR3: TGTGCCATCAGTCCCCCAGGGGCTGACTATGGCTACACCTTC.

This rearrangement joins TRBV4-2 to TRBJ2-2; no clear D gene. Deletions cut 3 bases from V and 1 base from J, with 6 bases between. The CDR3 sequence is 14 residues long. The germline V gene encodes CDR1 LGHNA and CDR2 YNFKEQ. The CDR3 DNA follows: TGTGCCAGCAGCCAGGGATTGAACACCGGGGAGCTGTTTTTT. Amino acids: CASSQGLNTGELFF.

This clone was detected once. The chain is built from TRBV29-1 and TRBJ1-5; no definite D call. From germline, CDR1 is SQVTM and CDR2 ANQGSEA. V was clipped by 4 bases and J by 7 bases, with 17 bases between them. This CDR3 comprises 14 residues. The CDR3 region has the DNA TGCAGCGTTGCCGTTTTCCCAGGAAAACAGCCCCAGCATTTT. This gives the protein CSVAVFPGKQPQHF. The full variable domain, rest sourced from reference TRBV29-1 and TRBJ1-5, is SAVISQKPSRDICQRGTSLTIQCQVDSQVTMMFWYRQQPGQSLTLIATANQGSEATYESGFVIDKFPISRPNLTFSTLTVSNMSPEDSSIYLCSVAVFPGKQPQHFGDGTRLSIL.

The V and J genes are TRBV5-6 and TRBJ2-5; D is ambiguous. CDR3 length: 14 residues. In germline, CDR1 is SGHDT, CDR2 YYEEEE. V dropped 4 bases and J dropped 5 bases, with 15 bases sitting between them. CDR3 in DNA: TGTGCCAGCAGCCCAACCCCCCATACGGAGACCCAGTACTTC. It is translated as CASSPTPHTETQYF.

The chain uses TRBV29-1 and TRBJ1-1; D gene ambiguous. The CDR3 extends over 10 amino acids. The V gene's germline CDR1 is SQVTM and CDR2 ANQGSEA. The V end lost 6 bases, the J end lost 4 bases, and 6 bases lay between the germline ends. In DNA, the CDR3 is TGCAGCGTAAGCCCCACTGAAGCTTTCTTT. It yields the protein CSVSPTEAFF.

This clone came up a few times. This CDR3 reads CASSSTGRISTQYF. The CDR3 DNA reads TGTGCCAGCAGCTCGACAGGGCGGATCTCGACCCAGTACTTC. The chain employs TRBV14 and TRBJ2-5, with 7 positions matching TRBD1. With V trimmed by 5 bases and J by 7 bases, 10 bases remained unmatched. Germline V gene sequence: CDR1 SGHDN, CDR2 FVKESK. The CDR3 spans 14 residues.

The gene calls are TRBV5-1 and TRBJ2-5; tentatively, D is TRBD1 (6 bases). The CDR3 runs to 13 residues. V dropped 3 bases and J dropped 7 bases, with 13 bases sitting between them. Germline values: CDR1 SGHRS, CDR2 YFSETQ. CDR3 in DNA: TGCGCCAGCAGCTCTCAGGGGCAGGGGACCCAGTACTTC. It yields the protein CASSSQGQGTQYF.

This chain connects TRBV29-1 to TRBJ2-7; perhaps TRBD2 as D (5 bases). CDR3 size: 12 residues. Germline CDR1 reads SQVTM; CDR2 reads ANQGSEA. The germline V and J ends were trimmed by 6 bases and 0 bases, with 9 bases remaining between them. In DNA, the CDR3 is TGCAGCGTGCTGGGGAGCTCCTACGAGCAGTACTTC. Residues: CSVLGSSYEQYF.

This clone was counted once. The chain carries TRBV29-1 and TRBJ2-1; 7 bases agree with TRBD2. V was clipped by 7 bases and J by 2 bases; unmatched bases: 5. The CDR3 loop spans 13 amino acids. The V gene's germline CDR1 is SQVTM and CDR2 ANQGSEA. This chain's CDR3 is CSGGGGTYNEQFF. CDR3 in DNA: TGCAGCGGGGGCGGGGGAACCTACAATGAGCAGTTCTTC.

This chain joins TRBV30 and TRBJ2-1; 8 bases are a match to TRBD1. CDR1 is GTSNPN and CDR2 is SVGIG in the germline V gene (reference sequence). The junction had 2 bases not matched to a gene; V was cut back by 2 bases and J by 5 bases. This CDR3 contains 13 residues. In nucleotides, the CDR3 is TGTGCCTGGAGTACAGGGGGACACAATGAGCAGTTCTTC. Its protein product is CAWSTGGHNEQFF.

V gene TRBV2 combines with J gene TRBJ2-7, with 8 nucleotides matching TRBD1. Trimming cost V 4 bases and J 7 bases; bases outside gene matches: 9. Germline V CDR1 and CDR2: SNHLY, FYNNEI. There are 14 residues in the CDR3. CDR3 loop: CASSVTGVIGEQYF. DNA for the CDR3: TGTGCCAGCAGTGTGACAGGGGTTATAGGGGAGCAGTACTTC.

J is TRBJ1-2 and V is TRBV4-1; 7 bases map to TRBD1. Germline V gene data show CDR1 as MGHRA and CDR2 as YSYEKL. V shed 3 bases and J 0 bases; nucleotides not matched to a gene: 7. The CDR3 consists of 16 residues. This CDR3 is CASSHSLTGTNYGYTF. The CDR3 nucleotides are TGCGCCAGCAGCCACTCTTTGACAGGGACTAACTATGGCTACACCTTC.

J is TRBJ1-1 and V is TRBV29-1; D gene unclear. The length of the CDR3 is 10 residues. CDR1 SQVTM and CDR2 ANQGSEA come from the germline V gene. V shed 6 bases and J shed 8 bases, with 10 bases lying between them. The CDR3 DNA is TGCAGCGTGTACTCCCACGAAGCTTTCTTT. Translating gives CSVYSHEAFF.

The chain combines TRBV9 with TRBJ1-6; 8 bases match TRBD1. V shed 0 bases and J 8 bases; nucleotides not matched to a gene: 7. Germline CDR1 and CDR2: SGDLS and YYNGEE. This CDR3 is 16 amino acids long. The CDR3 region has the DNA TGTGCCAGCAGCGTAGCGGCAGGGGGCATGGATTCACCCCTCCACTTT. This codes for CASSVAAGGMDSPLHF.

CDR3 residues: CSVVGPLTEAFF. The CDR3 coding sequence is TGCAGCGTTGTAGGGCCCCTCACTGAAGCTTTCTTT. The rearrangement uses TRBV29-1 and TRBJ1-1; D remains ambiguous. V lost 4 bases and J 4 bases, leaving 10 bases between the germline ends. The germline gives CDR1 SQVTM, CDR2 ANQGSEA. CDR3 size: 12 residues.

This clone was seen a few times. The chain has TRBV29-1 and TRBJ1-1, with D maybe TRBD1 (5 bases). The length of the CDR3 is 13 residues. V gave up 0 bases and J gave up 6 bases, with 11 bases separating them. Per the germline V gene, CDR1 is SQVTM and CDR2 is ANQGSEA. The CDR3 coding sequence is TGCAGCGTTGAAGATGTTGGGGGGGCTGAAGCTTTCTTT. This translates into CSVEDVGGAEAFF.

This clone was counted a few times. The sample has other DNA sequences that encode this CDR3 too. The J gene is TRBJ2-3, the V gene TRBV29-1; 9 bases line up with TRBD2. Germline CDR1 is SQVTM and CDR2 is ANQGSEA. With 6 bases clipped from V and 4 bases from J, the junction kept 2 bases outside the gene matches. The CDR3 spans 12 residues. The CDR3 bases are TGCAGCGTACGCGGGGGGGCAGATACGCAGTATTTT. This encodes CSVRGGADTQYF.

The V gene is TRBV20-1, the J gene TRBJ1-1; D gene uncertain. The CDR3 contains 10 residues. The germline V gene has CDR1 DFQATT and CDR2 SNEGSKA (reference sequence). Trimming took 2 bases from V and 14 from J, leaving 12 bases between them. As DNA, the CDR3 is TGCAGTGCTAGAAATCCGGTTGGATTCTTT. This sequence encodes CSARNPVGFF.

A note on this clone: The same CDR3 can be traced to other DNA sequences in this sample. This chain links TRBV29-1 with TRBJ2-5, with D hard to call. This CDR3 has 12 residues. Germline CDR1 and CDR2: SQVTM and ANQGSEA. Trimming took off 5 bases at V and 1 base at J, with 8 bases between the two ends. The CDR3 sequence: CSVSLIQETQYF. The CDR3 nucleotides are TGCAGCGTTAGTCTGATCCAAGAGACCCAGTACTTC.

This rearrangement joins TRBV29-1 to TRBJ1-1; no clear D gene. V was shortened by 4 bases and J by 1 base, with 10 bases between the two germline ends. This CDR3 is 13 amino acids long. Germline-derived CDR1 and CDR2 are SQVTM and ANQGSEA. The CDR3 DNA is TGCAGCGTTGCGTTCCAGCGGAACACTGAAGCTTTCTTT. It yields the protein CSVAFQRNTEAFF.

The chain links TRBV30 to TRBJ1-1; TRBD1 is a possible D gene (5 bases). V was pared by 1 base and J by 5 bases, with 8 bases between. There are 12 residues in the CDR3. Per germline, CDR1 GTSNPN and CDR2 SVGIG (reference sequence). The CDR3 loop is CAWSGGRTEAFF. In DNA form, the CDR3 reads TGTGCCTGGAGTGGGGGCAGGACTGAAGCTTTCTTT.

The chain has TRBV9 and TRBJ1-6; D remains ambiguous. Germline V CDR1 and CDR2: SGDLS, YYNGEE. CDR3 length: 12 residues. V lost 0 bases, J lost 7 bases, and 2 bases lay in between. The chain's CDR3 is CASSVVNSPLHF. The CDR3 DNA reads as TGTGCCAGCAGCGTAGTGAATTCACCCCTCCACTTT.

This chain uses TRBV4-2 with TRBJ2-7; no firm D call. V gave up 4 bases and J gave up 2 bases, with 15 bases separating them. Looked up from germline, CDR1 is LGHNA and CDR2 is YNFKEQ. This CDR3 contains 15 residues. The CDR3 loop reads CASSPPGADAYEQYF. The CDR3, as DNA: TGTGCCAGCAGCCCGCCGGGTGCGGACGCCTACGAGCAGTACTTC.

The chain couples TRBV29-1 to TRBJ2-1, with 7 bases matching TRBD1. Germline lookup yields CDR1 SQVTM and CDR2 ANQGSEA. This CDR3 has 13 residues. V was pared by 7 bases and J by 8 bases, with 11 bases of the junction left unmatched. CDR3 region: CSAETGFGDEQFF. In nucleotides, the CDR3 is TGCAGCGCCGAGACAGGGTTTGGGGATGAGCAGTTCTTC.

The chain uses TRBV30 and TRBJ2-3, with TRBD2 matching over 7 bases. V gave up 4 bases and J gave up 1 base; unmatched junction bases: 2. The germline V gene has CDR1 GTSNPN and CDR2 SVGIG (reference sequence). This CDR3 is 13 amino acids long. The CDR3 sequence: CAWIREGTDTQYF. The CDR3, as DNA: TGTGCCTGGATTCGGGAGGGCACAGATACGCAGTATTTT.

This rearrangement joins TRBV6-5 to TRBJ1-5; 9 positions match TRBD1. The CDR3 consists of 13 residues. V was clipped by 6 bases and J by 7 bases; unmatched bases: 4. Germline V gene sequence: CDR1 MNHEY, CDR2 SVGAGI. Here the CDR3 reads CASRDTGGQPQHF. DNA for the CDR3: TGTGCCAGCAGAGATACAGGGGGCCAGCCCCAGCATTTT.

The rearrangement joins TRBV29-1 to TRBJ2-1; 11 bases fit TRBD1. The V segment lost 8 bases and the J segment 14 bases; nucleotides outside the gene matches: 20. This CDR3 region has 15 residues. The germline CDR1 and CDR2 sequences are SQVTM and ANQGSEA. Here the CDR3 DNA reads TGCAGCATAGTCCCCGGGACAGGGGGTTCCCATTTAGAGTTCTTC. Translating gives CSIVPGTGGSHLEFF.